This T cell receptor (beta chain) is drawn from a study of blood T cell repertoires in COVID-19. The wider study: Samples came from the United States, Italy and Spain, spanning acute and convalescent COVID-19. Sources were T cells, B-cell-depleted T cells, or PBMCs; the material itself was cDNA or gDNA.

Original methodology: It was from reference gene primer amplification that nucleated cell counts were estimated. TCRdb keeps only in-frame clones here, not all; method: immunoSEQ multiplex PCR. The V and J calls and the clone size are those of that table, but D and trimming were determined from the DNA. The sample records some 700,000 clones, approximately 90% being singletons. With V trimmed by 3 bases and J by 3 bases, 8 bases remained unmatched. Germline assignment: CDR1 SGDLS and CDR2 YYNGEE. This CDR3 contains 17 residues. The V gene is TRBV9, the J gene TRBJ1-4; 10 bases match TRBD1. Sequenced material: peripheral blood. The TCR sequence derives from a woman between 18 and 29 years old with acute or convalescent COVID-19. In DNA, the CDR3 is TGTGCCAGCAGCGCCGGGACAGGGGCCTTTGCTAATGAAAAACTGTTTTTT. The encoded protein is CASSAGTGAFANEKLFF.